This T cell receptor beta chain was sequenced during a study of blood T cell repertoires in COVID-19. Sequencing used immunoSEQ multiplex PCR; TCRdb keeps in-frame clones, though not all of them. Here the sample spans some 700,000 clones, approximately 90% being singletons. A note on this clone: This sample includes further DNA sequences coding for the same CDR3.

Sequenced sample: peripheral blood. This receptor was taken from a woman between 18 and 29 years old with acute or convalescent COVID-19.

The CDR3 DNA reads TGTGCCAGCAGCCTGGGACAGGGGGCTGGCTACGAGCAGTACTTC. Residues: CASSLGQGAGYEQYF. The V call is TRBV6-5, the J call TRBJ2-7, with 12 bases matching TRBD1. Trimming took 6 bases from V and 3 from J; bases not matched to a gene: 6. Germline V lookup: CDR1 MNHEY, CDR2 SVGAGI. The CDR3 is 15 amino acids.